These 25 T cell receptor beta chains share one sample of origin, sequenced in a study of T cell repertoires in cytomegalovirus infection. For these receptors, no antigen is known. TCRdb itself ran the reads through MiXCR, one entry per CDR3 protein. The sample holds a few hundred thousand distinct CDR3 sequences; approximately 40% are singletons and the top ten take 48%. The specimen comprised cultured PBMCs, sampled from culture after CMV antigen stimulation. Every receptor here comes from a human donor in good health (CMV status not recorded). Some clones in this sample may be carry-over from other donors' samples.

This chain joins TRBV4-2 and TRBJ2-5, with D perhaps assigned TRBD1 or TRBD2 (5 bases each). Trimming shortened V by 1 base and J by 5 bases, and 14 bases separated the two germline ends. The CDR3 has 15 amino acids. The germline gives CDR1 LGHNA, CDR2 YNFKEQ. The CDR3 DNA reads TGTGCCAGCAGCCAAGGGGACCTCAACGGTGAGACCCAGTACTTC. Translating it yields CASSQGDLNGETQYF.

This clonotype has only a few counts. The rearrangement links TRBV2 to TRBJ2-5; weak D call: TRBD2 (6 bases). The CDR3 spans 14 residues. The V end lost 3 bases, the J end lost 0 bases, and 8 bases lay between the germline ends. In germline, CDR1 is SNHLY, CDR2 FYNNEI. The DNA for the CDR3 is TGTGCCAGCAGTGAGGGGGGTTACCAAGAGACCCAGTACTTC. This codes for CASSEGGYQETQYF. Using reference TRBV2 and TRBJ2-5 for the parts outside the CDR3, the full variable domain is EPEVTQTPSHQVTQMGQEVILRCVPISNHLYFYWYRQILGQKVEFLVSFYNNEISEKSEIFDDQFSVERPDGSNFTLKIRSTKLEDSAMYFCASSEGGYQETQYFGPGTRLLVL.

The V gene is TRBV19, the J gene TRBJ1-2, with a tentative D call TRBD1 (5 bases). Germline lookup yields CDR1 LNHDA and CDR2 SQIVND (reference sequence). The V end was cut by 3 bases, the J end by 1 base, with 12 bases between. This CDR3 has 15 amino acids. In nucleotides, the CDR3 is TGTGCCAGTAGTATCATGACAGAGATTAACTATGGCTACACCTTC. It is translated as CASSIMTEINYGYTF.

This clonotype was seen a few times. This chain uses TRBV7-2 with TRBJ2-3; possible D gene TRBD2, 6 bases. The germline CDR1 and CDR2 sequences are SGHTA and FQGNSA. The CDR3 extends over 17 amino acids. With 5 bases removed from V and 4 bases from J, the gap between germline ends came to 22 bases. This CDR3 is CASSTRLYSGAPDTQYF. The CDR3 coding sequence is TGTGCCAGCAGCACCCGCCTTTATTCGGGAGCTCCAGATACGCAGTATTTT.

The chain uses TRBV12-3 or TRBV12-4 and TRBJ1-2; possible D gene TRBD1, 5 bases. Between the trimmed V and J ends, which lost 6 bases and 5 bases, there was a span of 16 bases. This CDR3 has 14 amino acids. This CDR3 reads CASRATGTHYGYTF. The DNA of the CDR3 is TGTGCCAGCAGAGCCACCGGGACGCATTATGGCTACACCTTC.

The genes are TRBV5-4 and TRBJ2-2, with a weak D call TRBD1 (6 bases). Deletions cut 0 bases from V and 2 bases from J, with 11 bases between. CDR3 length: 16 amino acids. Germline CDR1 is SGHNT and CDR2 is YYREEE (reference sequence). The CDR3 loop is CASSLGQQGNTGELFF. The DNA for the CDR3 is TGTGCCAGCAGCTTGGGTCAACAGGGTAACACCGGGGAGCTGTTTTTT. The full variable domain, with the rest looked up from reference TRBV5-4 and TRBJ2-2, is ETGVTQSPTHLIKTRGQQVTLRCSSQSGHNTVSWYQQALGQGPQFIFQYYREEENGRGNFPPRFSGLQFPNYSSELNVNALELDDSALYLCASSLGQQGNTGELFFGEGSRLTVL.

This clonotype was detected a few times. This chain links TRBV2 with TRBJ2-7, with D possibly being TRBD2 (7 bases). V was shortened by 3 bases and J by 3 bases, with 15 bases between the two germline ends. This CDR3 region has 15 residues. In germline, CDR1 is SNHLY, CDR2 FYNNEI. CDR3 DNA sequence: TGTGCCAGCAGTGAGAGGGGGGCTAGCGGCTACGAGCAGTACTTC. This codes for CASSERGASGYEQYF.

The table lists this clonotype with a few counts. The chain joins TRBV12-3 or TRBV12-4 to TRBJ1-6, with D hard to call. The V gene lost 10 bases and the J gene lost 10 bases, with 14 bases spanning the gap. CDR3 length equals 12 residues. The chain's CDR3 is CATGGLGSPLHF. As DNA, the CDR3 is TGTGCCACCGGAGGCTTGGGATCACCCCTCCACTTT.

In DNA, the CDR3 is TGTGCCAGTAGTATAAGGTTCCCCTACGAGCAGTACTTC. Its protein is CASSIRFPYEQYF. The chain couples TRBV19 to TRBJ2-7; D not resolved. CDR1 is LNHDA and CDR2 is SQIVND in the germline V gene (reference sequence). With 2 bases removed from V and 2 bases from J, the gap between germline ends came to 7 bases. CDR3 size: 13 residues.

The J gene is TRBJ2-3, the V gene TRBV5-1; D possibly corresponds to TRBD2 (5 bases). This CDR3 comprises 15 residues. V was cut by 0 bases and J by 5 bases, with 13 bases left in between. Looked up from germline, CDR1 is SGHRS and CDR2 is YFSETQ. CDR3 bases: TGCGCCAGCAGCTTGGGGCCGACCGAGGGAGATACGCAGTATTTT. Protein product: CASSLGPTEGDTQYF.

The chain employs TRBV4-3 and TRBJ2-1; 8 bases map to TRBD2. After removal of 1 base from V and 3 bases from J, the junction contained 14 bases not matched to a gene. Germline CDR1 reads LGHNA; CDR2 reads YSLEER. The CDR3 has 19 residues. This chain's CDR3 is CASSQVAPSTSGYYNEQFF. Written as DNA, the CDR3 is TGCGCCAGCAGCCAAGTGGCCCCCTCAACTAGCGGATACTACAATGAGCAGTTCTTC.

The chain joins TRBV7-6 to TRBJ2-7; 9 nucleotides align to TRBD1. Trimming cost V 5 bases and J 3 bases; bases outside gene matches: 8. Looked up from germline, CDR1 is SGHVS and CDR2 is FNYEAQ. The CDR3 runs to 15 residues. CDR3 region: CASSIPGQGIYEQYF. CDR3 coding DNA: TGTGCCAGCAGCATCCCGGGACAGGGCATCTACGAGCAGTACTTC.

The CDR3 sequence is CASSGGSLPNNEQFF. CDR3 in DNA: TGTGCCAGCAGTGGAGGGTCCCTCCCAAACAATGAGCAGTTCTTC. The chain uses TRBV12-3 or TRBV12-4 and TRBJ2-1, with TRBD2 as a possible D gene (6 bases). Trimming removed 5 bases from V and 5 bases from J, with 16 bases in between. The CDR3 has 15 residues.

This rearrangement joins TRBV5-1 to TRBJ2-1; 8 bases match TRBD2. The CDR3 extends over 16 amino acids. V shed 3 bases, J shed 7 bases, and the junction held 12 bases outside the gene matches. Germline CDR1 SGHRS, CDR2 YFSETQ. In DNA, the CDR3 is TGCGCCAGCAGCTCAGCTCGGGGGGGCGATTTAAATGAGCAGTTCTTC. The encoded protein is CASSSARGGDLNEQFF.

This clonotype was seen a handful of times. The rearrangement joins TRBV7-2 to TRBJ1-2; D might be TRBD1 (5 bases). V was clipped by 6 bases and J by 5 bases, with 16 bases between them. The CDR3 sequence is 14 residues long. Germline V gene data show CDR1 as SGHTA and CDR2 as FQGNSA. For the CDR3, the DNA is TGTGCCAGCAGTTTCAGGGAAGGGGCGTATGGCTACACCTTC. This codes for CASSFREGAYGYTF.

The CDR3 coding sequence is TGTGCCAGCAGCGTGCTTAGCGGGGCCCCCACAGATACGCAGTATTTT. This encodes CASSVLSGAPTDTQYF. The chain has TRBV9 and TRBJ2-3, with 8 nucleotides matching TRBD2. The germline gives CDR1 SGDLS, CDR2 YYNGEE. This CDR3 has 16 amino acids. V trimming: 2 bases; J trimming: 2 bases; junction bases outside the gene matches: 7.

This chain joins TRBV14 and TRBJ1-6, with D possibly being TRBD1 (5 bases). Germline CDR1 reads SGHDN; CDR2 reads FVKESK. The length of the CDR3 is 15 residues. Trimming removed 3 bases from V and 9 bases from J, with 15 bases in between. CDR3 region: CASSHVTGRGSPLHF. As DNA, the CDR3 is TGTGCCAGCAGCCACGTTACGGGGCGCGGTTCACCCCTCCACTTT.

The chain employs TRBV28 and TRBJ2-3, with 10 bases identical to TRBD1. Germline V gene sequence: CDR1 MDHEN, CDR2 SYDVKM. The CDR3 totals 14 residues. The V gene end was trimmed by 2 bases and the J gene end by 7 bases; junction bases not matched to a gene: 3. CDR3: CASSLGQGGYTQYF. CDR3 nucleotides: TGTGCCAGCAGTTTAGGACAGGGGGGATATACGCAGTATTTT.

This clonotype was seen a few times. The chain is built from TRBV4-1 and TRBJ2-1, with D uncertain. Between the trimmed V and J ends, which lost 0 bases and 9 bases, there was a span of 21 bases. The CDR3 consists of 17 residues. Looked up from germline, CDR1 is MGHRA and CDR2 is YSYEKL. The CDR3 DNA is TGCGCCAGCAGCCAAGATTCCAGACTCATAGCCCATGGTGAGCAGTTCTTC. Its translation is CASSQDSRLIAHGEQFF.

The chain couples TRBV5-1 to TRBJ1-2, with TRBD1 matching over 7 bases. The CDR3 runs to 16 residues. V was clipped by 4 bases and J by 2 bases; unmatched bases: 11. CDR1 and CDR2 from the germline V gene are SGHRS and YFSETQ. This CDR3 reads CASSHGPGQRNYGYTF. CDR3 DNA: TGCGCCAGCAGCCACGGACCGGGACAGAGGAACTATGGCTACACCTTC.

This clonotype has only a few counts. This chain uses TRBV7-2 with TRBJ1-5; D gene unclear. The ends were cut back, 3 bases at V and 3 bases at J, with 12 bases in the middle. Germline assignment: CDR1 SGHTA and CDR2 FQGNSA. The CDR3 contains 15 residues. The CDR3 loop reads CASSFDSFYNQPQHF. CDR3 bases: TGTGCCAGCAGCTTCGATTCCTTTTACAATCAGCCCCAGCATTTT. Variable domain in full (rest from reference TRBV7-2 and TRBJ1-5): GAGVSQSPSNKVTEKGKDVELRCDPISGHTALYWYRQSLGQGLEFLIYFQGNSAPDKSGLPSDRFSAERTGGSVSTLTIQRTQQEDSAVYLCASSFDSFYNQPQHFGDGTRLSIL.

The chain combines TRBV7-7 with TRBJ2-7; D perhaps matches TRBD1 (6 bases). The CDR3 totals 13 residues. The germline V and J ends were trimmed by 5 bases and 1 base, with 9 bases remaining between them. Germline CDR1 reads SSHAT; CDR2 reads FNYEAQ (reference sequence). The CDR3 here is CASSMRGSYEQYF. For the CDR3, the DNA is TGTGCCAGCAGCATGAGGGGGTCCTACGAGCAGTACTTC.

V usage is TRBV7-2 and J usage is TRBJ2-7; tentatively, D is TRBD2 (5 bases). Germline CDR1 and CDR2: SGHTA and FQGNSA. This CDR3 contains 13 residues. Trimming pared 5 bases from V and 2 bases from J, leaving 10 bases between. The CDR3 sequence: CASSPRGTYEQYF. CDR3 bases: TGTGCCAGCAGCCCCCGGGGAACCTACGAGCAGTACTTC.

As to this clonotype: A read error is possible here, since a much larger clone lies one base away. The chain carries TRBV7-2 and TRBJ1-6; perhaps TRBD1 as D (5 bases). V was cut by 5 bases and J by 13 bases, with 24 bases left in between. Germline V gives CDR1 SGHTA, CDR2 FQGNSA. The CDR3 extends over 16 amino acids. CDR3 sequence (DNA): TGTGCCAGCAGCCCCCTTACCCGGGACTTGGTGCGGCCCCTCCACTTT. Its translation is CASSPLTRDLVRPLHF. The whole variable domain, remainder taken from reference TRBV7-2 and TRBJ1-6, is GAGVSQSPSNKVTEKGKDVELRCDPISGHTALYWYRQSLGQGLEFLIYFQGNSAPDKSGLPSDRFSAERTGGSVSTLTIQRTQQEDSAVYLCASSPLTRDLVRPLHFGNGTRLTVT.

The chain combines TRBV19 with TRBJ2-5; 11 nucleotides match TRBD2. The trim removed 4 bases at V and 7 bases at J, leaving 11 bases unmatched. Germline CDR1 is LNHDA and CDR2 is SQIVND (reference sequence). The CDR3 consists of 16 residues. CDR3 sequence (DNA): TGTGCCAGTAGTACCTACACTAGCGGGGGACCGGGGACCCAGTACTTC. Translating it yields CASSTYTSGGPGTQYF.